The 32 T cell receptor beta chains reported below all come from one sample, sequenced in a study of CD8 T cells in Susac syndrome. RNA, at roughly 0.5 to 1 ug, was reverse transcribed with random hexamers. TCRdb independently ran MiXCR on the immunoSEQ multiplex PCR reads; one entry per CDR3 protein. This table holds some 180,000 distinct CDR3 sequences, around 96% found once. Sample: CD4+ T cells from PBMCs. These receptors all stem from a human donor in good health.

This clonotype was recorded once. The chain combines TRBV15 with TRBJ2-1, with TRBD2 matching 8 bases. The V gene end was trimmed by 1 base and the J gene end by 6 bases; junction bases not matched to a gene: 11. Germline assignment: CDR1 LNHNV and CDR2 YYDKDF (reference sequence). The CDR3 spans 17 residues. This CDR3 is CATSRGRGAGALNEQFF. CDR3 coding DNA: TGTGCCACCAGCAGAGGGAGGGGAGCGGGAGCCCTCAATGAGCAGTTCTTC.

In nucleotides, the CDR3 is TGCGCCAGCAGACCCGGGACAGGGCTTCGCGAGCAGTACTTC. It is translated as CASRPGTGLREQYF. The chain couples TRBV5-1 to TRBJ2-7; 9 positions agree with TRBD1. Germline lookup yields CDR1 SGHRS and CDR2 YFSETQ. The CDR3 covers 14 residues. The V and J ends lost 5 bases and 6 bases, in that order; junction bases with no gene match: 9.

The rearrangement links TRBV18 to TRBJ1-5, with no clear D. Between the trimmed V and J ends, which lost 2 bases and 5 bases, there was a span of 7 bases. Germline-derived CDR1 and CDR2 are KGHSH and LQKENI. This CDR3 contains 13 residues. CDR3 nucleotides: TGTGCCAGCTCACCAGGGTTCGATCAGCCCCAGCATTTT. Amino acid sequence: CASSPGFDQPQHF.

This clonotype came up once. The genes are TRBV5-1 and TRBJ2-2, with 9 bases fitting TRBD2. This CDR3 has 16 residues. CDR1 is SGHRS, CDR2 YFSETQ, per germline. The V and J ends lost 1 base and 7 bases, in that order; junction bases with no gene match: 8. This CDR3 reads CASSLMVAGESGELFF. The DNA of the CDR3 is TGCGCCAGCAGCTTGATGGTAGCGGGAGAGAGCGGGGAGCTGTTTTTT.

CDR3 bases: TGCAGTGCCCGGAGCGCGACAGGGGTTGGGCATGATACGCAGTATTTT. Amino acid sequence: CSARSATGVGHDTQYF. V usage is TRBV20-1 and J usage is TRBJ2-3; 8 nucleotides line up with TRBD1. CDR3 length: 16 amino acids. The germline V gene encodes CDR1 DFQATT and CDR2 SNEGSKA (reference sequence). V was pared by 6 bases and J by 6 bases, with 17 bases of the junction left unmatched.

The rearrangement joins TRBV19 to TRBJ2-1; 8 positions agree with TRBD2. The CDR3 length is 15 residues. The V segment lost 3 bases and the J segment 7 bases; nucleotides outside the gene matches: 8. CDR1 and CDR2 (germline): LNHDA, SQIVND (reference sequence). CDR3 in amino acids: CASSIVLAGSNEQFF. In DNA form, the CDR3 reads TGTGCCAGTAGTATTGTCTTAGCGGGAAGTAATGAGCAGTTCTTC.

In this sample, this clonotype turned up a few times. The rearrangement joins TRBV19 to TRBJ1-4; D not certain. Trimming pared 6 bases from V and 7 bases from J, leaving 3 bases between. CDR1 is LNHDA and CDR2 is SQIVND in the germline V gene (reference sequence). CDR3 length equals 10 residues. This chain's CDR3 is CASRSEKLFF. The CDR3 DNA follows: TGTGCCAGTAGAAGTGAAAAACTGTTTTTT. Variable domain in full (rest from reference TRBV19 and TRBJ1-4): DGGITQSPKYLFRKEGQNVTLSCEQNLNHDAMYWYRQDPGQGLRLIYYSQIVNDFQKGDIAEGYSVSREKKESFPLTVTSAQKNPTAFYLCASRSEKLFFGSGTQLSVL.

The chain is built from TRBV7-9 and TRBJ2-3; the D is unclear. V dropped 3 bases and J dropped 3 bases, with 10 bases sitting between them. Germline values: CDR1 SEHNR, CDR2 FQNEAQ (reference sequence). CDR3 length: 14 amino acids. CDR3 region: CASSLRWITDTQYF. Here the CDR3 DNA reads TGTGCCAGCAGCTTGAGATGGATTACAGATACGCAGTATTTT. The variable domain in full, completed from reference TRBV7-9 and TRBJ2-3, reads DTGVSQNPRHKITKRGQNVTFRCDPISEHNRLYWYRQTLGQGPEFLTYFQNEAQLEKSRLLSDRFSAERPKGSFSTLEIQRTEQGDSAMYLCASSLRWITDTQYFGPGTRLTVL.

The chain carries TRBV12-3 or TRBV12-4 and TRBJ2-1; D unresolved. The CDR3 spans 14 residues. Trimming took off 5 bases at V and 3 bases at J, with 11 bases between the two ends. The CDR3 nucleotides are TGTGCCAGCAGTGGGATCTCTGTCTACAATGAGCAGTTCTTC. This encodes CASSGISVYNEQFF.

V is TRBV9 and J is TRBJ2-3, with 9 bases matching TRBD1. The CDR3 length is 15 residues. Germline V gene data show CDR1 as SGDLS and CDR2 as YYNGEE. V shed 4 bases and J 5 bases; nucleotides not matched to a gene: 8. Here the CDR3 reads CASSPRDRVGDTQYF. CDR3 DNA: TGTGCCAGCAGCCCACGGGACAGGGTAGGAGATACGCAGTATTTT.

The rearrangement joins TRBV30 to TRBJ2-7; 8 nucleotides align to TRBD1. Trimming removed 4 bases from V and 0 bases from J; junction bases left unmatched: 2. The CDR3 has 13 residues. In germline, CDR1 is GTSNPN, CDR2 SVGIG (reference sequence). The CDR3 sequence: CAWTGGSSYEQYF. In nucleotides, the CDR3 is TGTGCCTGGACAGGGGGCAGCTCCTACGAGCAGTACTTC.

A word on this clonotype: One junction end disagrees with the germline gene, perhaps due to a read error. In nucleotides, the CDR3 is TGTGCCAGCAGCCGCGGGGGGCGATCGGGTGAGCAGCTCTTC. Translation gives CASSRGGRSGEQLF. The chain uses TRBV7-3 and TRBJ2-1; TRBD2 matches 8 bases. The CDR3 sequence is 14 residues long. Germline assignment: CDR1 SGHTA and CDR2 FQGTGA.

Note on this clonotype: The junction and the germline gene differ at one end; a read error may be behind it. The rearrangement joins TRBV20-1 to TRBJ2-1, with D unresolved. The length of the CDR3 is 11 residues. The V gene's germline CDR1 is DFQATT and CDR2 SNEGSKA (reference sequence). This chain's CDR3 is CSARDHGVVVF. CDR3 coding DNA: TGCAGTGCTAGAGATCATGGGGTTGTGGTCTTC.

The rearrangement links TRBV9 to TRBJ2-1, with 14 bases matching TRBD2. The V gene end was trimmed by 4 bases and the J gene end by 7 bases; junction bases not matched to a gene: 7. Germline V CDR1 and CDR2: SGDLS, YYNGEE. The CDR3 contains 16 residues. The chain's CDR3 is CASSTRTSGRLNEQFF. The CDR3, as DNA: TGTGCCAGCAGCACTCGGACTAGCGGGAGGCTAAATGAGCAGTTCTTC.

The V and J genes are TRBV4-3 and TRBJ2-5; 8 nucleotides align to TRBD2. From germline, CDR1 is LGHNA and CDR2 YSLEER. This CDR3 region has 14 residues. V gave up 0 bases and J gave up 5 bases; unmatched junction bases: 2. In DNA form, the CDR3 reads TGCGCCAGCAGCCAAGATACGGGGGGGGAGACCCAGTACTTC. This encodes CASSQDTGGETQYF.

V is TRBV15 and J is TRBJ2-5, with D unclear. Deletions cut 0 bases from V and 1 base from J, with 12 bases between. The CDR3 loop spans 16 amino acids. CDR1 LNHNV and CDR2 YYDKDF come from the germline V gene (reference sequence). In nucleotides, the CDR3 is TGTGCCACCAGCAGAGATCGGGCCACCTCCCAAGAGACCCAGTACTTC. It translates to CATSRDRATSQETQYF.

This chain uses TRBV4-3 with TRBJ2-1; a possible D gene is TRBD2 (6 bases). Trimming shortened V by 3 bases and J by 4 bases, and 13 bases separated the two germline ends. The CDR3 sequence is 15 residues long. CDR1 and CDR2 from the germline V gene are LGHNA and YSLEER. The CDR3 DNA reads TGCGCCAGCAGCCAGTTAACGGGAGCATACAATGAGCAGTTCTTC. This gives the protein CASSQLTGAYNEQFF.

This clonotype has only one observation. The chain combines TRBV15 with TRBJ1-1, with D perhaps matching TRBD1 (6 bases). CDR1 and CDR2 (germline): LNHNV, YYDKDF (reference sequence). The CDR3 loop spans 14 amino acids. The V gene lost 3 bases and the J gene lost 1 base, with 9 bases spanning the gap. CDR3 residues: CATSRGHSNTEAFF. In nucleotides, the CDR3 is TGTGCCACCAGCAGGGGACATTCGAACACTGAAGCTTTCTTT.

The chain recombines TRBV12-3 or TRBV12-4 with TRBJ2-5; D is possibly TRBD1 or TRBD2 (5 bases each). V shed 5 bases and J shed 7 bases, with 17 bases lying between them. The CDR3 has 14 amino acids. CDR3 sequence: CASSRGPPGTTQYF. The CDR3 bases are TGTGCCAGCAGTCGGGGACCGCCCGGTACGACCCAGTACTTC.

This sequence joins TRBV20-1 and TRBJ1-2, with a tentative D call TRBD1 (5 bases). Trimming removed 0 bases from V and 7 bases from J, with 12 bases in between. The length of the CDR3 is 13 residues. CDR1 is DFQATT and CDR2 is SNEGSKA in the germline V gene (reference sequence). CDR3 nucleotides: TGCAGTGCTAGAGATCCCAGGGCGTTTGGCTACACCTTC. Translating gives CSARDPRAFGYTF.

This chain connects TRBV15 to TRBJ2-7; D not certain. From germline, CDR1 is LNHNV and CDR2 YYDKDF (reference sequence). This CDR3 is 14 amino acids long. Trimming shortened V by 0 bases and J by 5 bases, and 11 bases separated the two germline ends. The CDR3 sequence is CATSRDGPRDEQYF. CDR3 in DNA: TGTGCCACCAGCAGAGATGGACCCCGGGACGAGCAGTACTTC.

The chain carries TRBV16 and TRBJ2-7, with D perhaps assigned TRBD1 or TRBD2 (6 bases each). Germline CDR1 is KGHSY and CDR2 is FQNENV. The CDR3 runs to 15 residues. Trimming took off 5 bases at V and 1 base at J, with 15 bases between the two ends. CDR3: CASSYGGTPSYEQYF. CDR3 coding DNA: TGTGCCAGCAGCTACGGCGGGACACCGTCCTACGAGCAGTACTTC.

The chain couples TRBV2 to TRBJ2-4; TRBD2 might be the D (5 bases). The CDR3 is made up of 13 amino acids. With 7 bases removed from V and 9 bases from J, the gap between germline ends came to 16 bases. Germline CDR1 SNHLY, CDR2 FYNNEI. The CDR3 region has the DNA TGTGCCAGCATCGTCCGAGCGGTTGGCATTCAGTACTTC. It yields the protein CASIVRAVGIQYF.

This chain connects TRBV6-2 or TRBV6-3 to TRBJ1-5; maybe TRBD1 (5 bases). Germline loops: CDR1 MNHEY, CDR2 SVGEGT. Trimming removed 6 bases from V and 3 bases from J, with 15 bases in between. This CDR3 is built from 15 residues. The CDR3: CASRARDRLNQPQHF. Here the CDR3 DNA reads TGTGCCAGCAGGGCAAGAGACAGACTCAATCAGCCCCAGCATTTT.

The chain is built from TRBV4-1 and TRBJ2-2, with 9 bases identical to TRBD2. CDR3 length equals 14 residues. The junction had 2 bases not matched to a gene; V was cut back by 4 bases and J by 5 bases. Germline CDR1 and CDR2: MGHRA and YSYEKL. CDR3 amino acids: CASSRLAGTGELFF. CDR3 coding DNA: TGCGCCAGCAGCCGCCTAGCGGGGACCGGGGAGCTGTTTTTT.

This clonotype was seen a handful of times. This chain joins TRBV27 and TRBJ1-2, with 9 nucleotides matching TRBD1. V was pared by 3 bases and J by 4 bases, with 3 bases of the junction left unmatched. The CDR3 extends over 14 amino acids. CDR1 and CDR2 from the germline V gene are MNHEY and SMNVEV (reference sequence). The CDR3 bases are TGTGCCAGCAGTTTGACAGGGGGTGGCTATGGCTACACCTTC. Amino acids: CASSLTGGGYGYTF.

The rearrangement joins TRBV2 to TRBJ2-1; D is perhaps TRBD2 (6 bases). The CDR3 is made up of 15 amino acids. Germline assignment: CDR1 SNHLY and CDR2 FYNNEI. Trimming stripped 6 bases from V and 9 bases from J, with 21 bases between. The CDR3 region has the DNA TGTGCCAGCAGCGTTCGTATTCCGCGGGATTGTGAGCAGTTCTTC. Its protein product is CASSVRIPRDCEQFF.

The chain joins TRBV18 to TRBJ2-5; D uncertain. CDR3 length equals 13 residues. Trimming stripped 2 bases from V and 4 bases from J, with 8 bases between. CDR1 is KGHSH, CDR2 LQKENI, per germline. The DNA for the CDR3 is TGTGCCAGCTCACCAGGCGCGGTAGAGACCCAGTACTTC. Its protein product is CASSPGAVETQYF.

The chain links TRBV7-2 to TRBJ2-1; the match to TRBD2 covers 9 bases. Germline trimming cut 5 bases from V and 7 bases from J; bases unmatched to any gene: 12. The CDR3 has 16 residues. Germline V gene sequence: CDR1 SGHTA, CDR2 FQGNSA. The CDR3 reads CASSERPRLAENEQFF. In DNA, the CDR3 is TGTGCCAGCAGCGAACGTCCGAGACTAGCGGAAAATGAGCAGTTCTTC.

Of note for this clonotype: The junction departs from germline at one end; a sequencing error may be responsible. The rearrangement uses TRBV5-6 and TRBJ2-7, with a weak D call TRBD2 (5 bases). This CDR3 contains 12 residues. The germline V gene encodes CDR1 SGHDT and CDR2 YYEEEE. CDR3 amino acids: CASSLVGGPEDF. CDR3 bases: TGTGCCAGCAGCTTGGTTGGAGGACCTGAAGACTTC.

The chain uses TRBV7-9 and TRBJ2-5, with D possibly matching TRBD1 (5 bases). In germline, CDR1 is SEHNR, CDR2 FQNEAQ (reference sequence). V gave up 1 base and J gave up 0 bases, with 6 bases separating them. This CDR3 has 14 residues. The CDR3 protein is CASSLVRDQETQYF. CDR3 sequence (DNA): TGTGCCAGCAGCTTAGTCAGGGACCAAGAGACCCAGTACTTC.

V gene TRBV30 combines with J gene TRBJ2-1, with D tentatively TRBD1 or TRBD2 (6 bases each). This CDR3 has 13 residues. Per the germline V gene, CDR1 is GTSNPN and CDR2 is SVGIG (reference sequence). In DNA, the CDR3 is TGTGCTATCAGGGGCGGGGCTTACAATGAGCAGTTCTTC. It encodes CAIRGGAYNEQFF. Full variable domain (rest looked up from reference TRBV30 and TRBJ2-1): SQTIHQWPATLVQPVGSPLSLECTVEGTSNPNLYWYRQAAGRGLQLLFYSVGIGQISSEVPQNLSASRPQDRQFILSSKKLLLSDSGFYLCAIRGGAYNEQFFGPGTRLTVL.